One and the same sample provided the 9 T cell receptor beta chains below, sequenced in a study of T cells in Graves' hyperthyroidism and ophthalmopathy (dated by TCRdb to the late 2010s). Library generation was performed with multiplex PCR. TCRdb records Illumina HiSeq 2000 as the sequencer. The TCR beta CDR3 regions were amplified from the RNA transcripts. For the first round of RT-PCR on the TCR CDR3, the HTBI primer set was used together with the Qiagen OneStep RT-PCR kit. Clones were called with MiXCR by TCRdb after fastp trimmed the public reads at Q25, and only in-frame beta chains were retained. Under each unique CDR3 protein, matching rows form one entry showing the most common genes and DNA. The sample table contains approximately 360,000 distinct CDR3 sequences; only one count was recorded for around 14% of them. About 27% of the sample is in the top ten clones. Sequenced sample: blood. These receptors were taken from a woman aged 18-29 years with Graves' hyperthyroidism that later progressed to Graves' ophthalmopathy.

This clonotype was counted a few times. The rearrangement uses TRBV4-2 and TRBJ1-5, with D hard to call. The CDR3 sequence is 15 residues long. V was shortened by 0 bases and J by 0 bases, with 6 bases between the two germline ends. Germline V lookup: CDR1 LGHNA, CDR2 YNFKEQ. CDR3 residues: CASSQDWYSNQPQHF. The DNA of the CDR3 is TGTGCCAGCAGCCAAGATTGGTATAGCAATCAGCCCCAGCATTTT.

V is TRBV4-1 and J is TRBJ2-5, with TRBD2 identical over 9 bases. V shed 2 bases, J shed 2 bases, and the junction held 9 bases outside the gene matches. The CDR3 is 17 amino acids. Germline V CDR1 and CDR2: MGHRA, YSYEKL. CDR3 DNA sequence: TGCGCCAGCAGCCAATCGACGACTAGCGGATTACAAGAGACCCAGTACTTC. Translating it yields CASSQSTTSGLQETQYF.

The chain carries TRBV29-1 and TRBJ2-1; D ambiguous. V was shortened by 1 base and J by 7 bases, with 23 bases between the two germline ends. This CDR3 has 17 amino acids. Germline V gene data show CDR1 as SQVTM and CDR2 as ANQGSEA. The CDR3 DNA sequence: TGCAGCGTTGAAGCGGAATCCCGCGATACCCACCGTAATGAGCAGTTCTTC. It encodes CSVEAESRDTHRNEQFF.

In regard to this clonotype: An end of the junction differs from the germline gene, which may be a read error. The chain is built from TRBV6-1 and TRBJ1-2; TRBD1 might be the D (6 bases). The germline gives CDR1 MNHNS, CDR2 SASEGT. The CDR3 length is 16 residues. This chain's CDR3 is CAISESSMGAYYGYTF. The CDR3 bases are TGTGCCATCAGTGAGTCCTCTATGGGGGCTTACTATGGCTACACCTTC.

This clonotype was counted only a few times. The chain employs TRBV20-1 and TRBJ2-3; a possible D gene is TRBD2 (6 bases). Germline-derived CDR1 and CDR2 are DFQATT and SNEGSKA (reference sequence). The CDR3 is 16 residues long. V lost 6 bases, J lost 0 bases, and 19 bases lay in between. The CDR3 region is CSAQARSEGSTDTQYF. In DNA, the CDR3 is TGCAGTGCCCAGGCCCGGTCGGAGGGTAGCACAGATACGCAGTATTTT.

This clonotype was recorded many times. The chain joins TRBV7-9 to TRBJ1-1; D not resolved. The germline gives CDR1 SEHNR, CDR2 FQNEAQ (reference sequence). Trimming took 3 bases from V and 3 from J, leaving 8 bases between them. The CDR3 extends over 13 amino acids. The CDR3 protein is CASSFPHHTEAFF. In DNA form, the CDR3 reads TGTGCCAGCAGCTTCCCCCATCACACTGAAGCTTTCTTT.

The rearrangement links TRBV7-3 to TRBJ2-7; a weak D match, TRBD1 (5 bases). The CDR3 is 14 residues long. V was shortened by 2 bases and J by 4 bases, with 12 bases between the two germline ends. Germline V gives CDR1 SGHTA, CDR2 FQGTGA. CDR3 coding DNA: TGTGCCAGCAGCTTATCTCCAGGGCCTTACGAGCAGTACTTC. This encodes CASSLSPGPYEQYF.

The CDR3 is CASSDTVTGELFF. In nucleotides, the CDR3 is TGTGCCAGCAGCGACACAGTCACCGGGGAGCTGTTTTTT. The V and J genes are TRBV6-4 and TRBJ2-2; D is unclear. Germline CDR1 is MRHNA and CDR2 is SNTAGT. The V end was cut by 6 bases, the J end by 4 bases, with 9 bases between. The CDR3 extends over 13 amino acids.

This chain joins TRBV19 and TRBJ2-7; TRBD1 is a possible D gene (6 bases). V shed 1 base and J shed 1 base, with 20 bases lying between them. CDR3 size: 18 residues. The V gene's germline CDR1 is LNHDA and CDR2 SQIVND (reference sequence). The CDR3 region is CASSIVSGRGSPSYEQYF. CDR3 bases: TGTGCCAGTAGTATAGTTTCGGGCAGGGGAAGCCCTTCCTACGAGCAGTACTTC.